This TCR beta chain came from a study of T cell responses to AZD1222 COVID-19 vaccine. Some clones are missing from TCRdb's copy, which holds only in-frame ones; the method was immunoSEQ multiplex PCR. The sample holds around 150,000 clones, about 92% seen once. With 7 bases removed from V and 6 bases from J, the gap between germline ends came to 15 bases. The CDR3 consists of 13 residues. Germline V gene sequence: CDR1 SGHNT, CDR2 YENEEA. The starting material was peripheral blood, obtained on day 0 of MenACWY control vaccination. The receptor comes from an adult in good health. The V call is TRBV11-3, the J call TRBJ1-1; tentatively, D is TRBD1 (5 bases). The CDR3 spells CASKGQGFSEAFF. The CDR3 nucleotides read TGTGCCAGCAAAGGGCAGGGATTCTCTGAAGCTTTCTTT.